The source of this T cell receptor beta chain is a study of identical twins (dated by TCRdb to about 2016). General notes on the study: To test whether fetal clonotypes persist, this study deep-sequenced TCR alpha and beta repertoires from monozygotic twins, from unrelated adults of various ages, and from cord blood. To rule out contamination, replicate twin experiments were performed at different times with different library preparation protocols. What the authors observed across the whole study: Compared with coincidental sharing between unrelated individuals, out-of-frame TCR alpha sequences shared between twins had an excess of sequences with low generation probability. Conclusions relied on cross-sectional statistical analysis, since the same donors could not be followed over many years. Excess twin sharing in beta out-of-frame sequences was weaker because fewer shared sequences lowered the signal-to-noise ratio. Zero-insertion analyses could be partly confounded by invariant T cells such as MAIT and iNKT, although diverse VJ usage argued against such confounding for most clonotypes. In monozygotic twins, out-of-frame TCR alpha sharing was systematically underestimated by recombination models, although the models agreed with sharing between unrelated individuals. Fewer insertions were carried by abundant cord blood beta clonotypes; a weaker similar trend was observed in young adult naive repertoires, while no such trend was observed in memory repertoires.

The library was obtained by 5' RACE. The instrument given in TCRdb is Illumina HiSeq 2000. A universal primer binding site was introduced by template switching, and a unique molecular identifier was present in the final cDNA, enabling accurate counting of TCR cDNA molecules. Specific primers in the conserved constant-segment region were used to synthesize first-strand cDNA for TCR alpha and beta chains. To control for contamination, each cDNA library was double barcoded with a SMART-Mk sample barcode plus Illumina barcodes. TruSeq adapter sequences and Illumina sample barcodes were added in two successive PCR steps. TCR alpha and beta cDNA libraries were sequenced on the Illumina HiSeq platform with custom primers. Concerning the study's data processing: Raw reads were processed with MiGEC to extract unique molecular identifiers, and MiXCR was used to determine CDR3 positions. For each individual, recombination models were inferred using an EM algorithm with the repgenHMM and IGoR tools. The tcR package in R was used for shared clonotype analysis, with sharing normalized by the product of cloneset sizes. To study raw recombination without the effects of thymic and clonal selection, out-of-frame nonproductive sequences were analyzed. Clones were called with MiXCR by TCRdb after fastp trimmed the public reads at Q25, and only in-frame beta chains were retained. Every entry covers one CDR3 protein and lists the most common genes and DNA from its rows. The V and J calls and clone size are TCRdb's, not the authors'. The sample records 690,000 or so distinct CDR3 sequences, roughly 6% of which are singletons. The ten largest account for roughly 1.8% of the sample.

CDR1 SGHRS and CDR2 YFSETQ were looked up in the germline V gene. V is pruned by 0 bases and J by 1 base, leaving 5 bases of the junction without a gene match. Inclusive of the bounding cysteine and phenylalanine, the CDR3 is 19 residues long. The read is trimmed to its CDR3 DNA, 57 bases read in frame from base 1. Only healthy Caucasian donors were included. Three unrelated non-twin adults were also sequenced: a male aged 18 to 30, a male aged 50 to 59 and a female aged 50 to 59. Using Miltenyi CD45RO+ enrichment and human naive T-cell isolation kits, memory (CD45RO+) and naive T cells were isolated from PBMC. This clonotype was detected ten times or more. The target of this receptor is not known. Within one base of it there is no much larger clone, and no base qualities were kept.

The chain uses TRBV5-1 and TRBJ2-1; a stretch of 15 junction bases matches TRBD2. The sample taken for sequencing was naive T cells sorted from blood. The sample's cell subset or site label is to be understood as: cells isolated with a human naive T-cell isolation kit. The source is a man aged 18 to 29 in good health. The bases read TGCGCCAGCAGCTTGGGGACTAGCGGGAGGGCCGGATCCTACAATGAGCAGTTCTTC. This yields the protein CASSLGTSGRAGSYNEQFF.